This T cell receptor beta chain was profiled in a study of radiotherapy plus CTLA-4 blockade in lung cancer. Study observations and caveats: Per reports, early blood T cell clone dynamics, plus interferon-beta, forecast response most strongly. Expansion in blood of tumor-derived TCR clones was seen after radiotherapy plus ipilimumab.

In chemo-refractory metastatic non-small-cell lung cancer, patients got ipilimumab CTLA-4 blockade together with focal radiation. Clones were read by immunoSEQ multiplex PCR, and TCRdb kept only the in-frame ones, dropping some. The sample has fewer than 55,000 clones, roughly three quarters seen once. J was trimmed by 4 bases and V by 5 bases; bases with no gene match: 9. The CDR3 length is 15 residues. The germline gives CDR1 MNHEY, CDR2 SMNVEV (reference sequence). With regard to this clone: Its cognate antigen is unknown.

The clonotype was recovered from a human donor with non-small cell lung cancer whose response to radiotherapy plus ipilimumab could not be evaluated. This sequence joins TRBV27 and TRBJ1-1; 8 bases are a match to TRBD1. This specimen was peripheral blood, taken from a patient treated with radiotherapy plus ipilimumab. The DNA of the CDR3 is TGTGCCAGCAGTGTCCAGAGACAGGGGAGCACTGAAGCTTTCTTT. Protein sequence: CASSVQRQGSTEAFF.